Below, one TCR beta chain is given with its context. The antigen is unknown. Sorted-subset replicate PCRs used about 0.2 ug of genomic DNA. This amount corresponded to some 32,000 T cell genomes. Sequenced by immunoSEQ multiplex PCR; TCRdb stores in-frame clones only, minus some. In the table there are millions of clones, 85% to 95% of which are singletons. These data are taken from a study of shared clonotypes between healthy human individuals. The study's findings and limits: Non-shared clonotypes had lower generation probabilities than clonotypes shared by all four sorted-subset donors. What naive subsets generally showed was a larger estimated richness than memory subsets showed.

This CDR3 has 12 amino acids. Deletions cut 4 bases from V and 4 bases from J, with 7 bases between. Germline V gives CDR1 LNHDA, CDR2 SQIVND (reference sequence). The TCR originated in a man aged 18 to 29 in good health. The sample comprised naive CD4+ T cells sorted from blood. Subset indicated: CD45RA+ positively selected. The V gene is TRBV19, the J gene TRBJ1-2, with D possibly matching TRBD1 (5 bases). The CDR3 loop is CASSTDSYGYTF. As DNA, the CDR3 is TGTGCCAGTAGTACAGACAGCTATGGCTACACCTTC.